The 19 T cell receptor beta chains in this list originate from one sample, sequenced in a study of Graves' ophthalmopathy and Graves' hyperthyroidism. RNA transcripts provided the template for amplifying TCR beta CDR3 regions. First-round RT-PCR used HTBI primers; second-round multiplex PCR followed. TCRdb called the multiplex PCR reads again in MiXCR, with one record for every CDR3 protein. The sample consists of 500,000 to 800,000 distinct CDR3 sequences, about 40% of them appearing once. The specimen sequenced was peripheral blood. These receptors originate from an adult man with Graves' ophthalmopathy.

This clonotype occurred once. V usage is TRBV9 and J usage is TRBJ1-2; 8 bases map to TRBD1. Germline loops: CDR1 SGDLS, CDR2 YYNGEE. The CDR3 consists of 16 residues. V was pared by 3 bases and J by 2 bases, with 9 bases of the junction left unmatched. Here the CDR3 reads CASSASGGQQNYGYTF. CDR3 sequence (DNA): TGTGCCAGCAGCGCCTCAGGGGGCCAGCAGAACTATGGCTACACCTTC. Based on the CDR3 plus reference TRBV9 and TRBJ1-2, the full variable domain is DSGVTQTPKHLITATGQRVTLRCSPRSGDLSVYWYQQSLDQGLQFLIQYYNGEERAKGNILERFSAQQFPDLHSELNLSSLELGDSALYFCASSASGGQQNYGYTFGSGTRLTVV.

J is TRBJ2-3 and V is TRBV12-5; D call uncertain. This CDR3 region has 13 residues. Per germline, CDR1 LGHNT and CDR2 FRNRAP. CDR3 protein: CASQVRGTDTQYF. For the CDR3, the DNA is TGTGCCAGCCAGGTCCGAGGCACAGATACGCAGTATTTT.

This clonotype has ten or more counts. The CDR3 DNA is TGTGCCAGCAGCTTAGCGGGAACCTCCTACGAGCAGTACTTC. This codes for CASSLAGTSYEQYF. The chain carries TRBV7-8 and TRBJ2-7; D is unresolved. Per germline, CDR1 SGHVS and CDR2 FQNEAQ. Trimming cost V 0 bases and J 0 bases, with 6 bases left between them. This CDR3 has 14 residues.

Note on this clonotype: In this CDR3 the conserved last residue, phenylalanine or tryptophan, is missing, so a read error is likely. It is unclear where the CDR3 begins or ends on the DNA, so no DNA is shown, and the CDR3 is as TCRdb lists it. The genes are TRBV7-2 and TRBJ1-3; the table calls TRBD1, which could not be checked here. Counting both end residues, the CDR3 totals 8 amino acids. Germline V CDR1 and CDR2: SGHTA, FQGNSA. The CDR3 sequence is CASSLGGA.

This clonotype was picked up many times. The chain combines TRBV19 with TRBJ2-5; D gene uncertain. V was clipped by 0 bases and J by 9 bases, with 11 bases between them. The germline gives CDR1 LNHDA, CDR2 SQIVND (reference sequence). CDR3 length: 13 residues. Written as DNA, the CDR3 is TGTGCCAGTAGTATAGACCGGCTGCAGTCCCAGTACTTC. As protein: CASSIDRLQSQYF.

This chain joins TRBV2 and TRBJ1-2, with TRBD1 matching over 9 bases. Trimming removed 6 bases from V and 4 bases from J; junction bases left unmatched: 9. The CDR3 extends over 15 amino acids. CDR1 is SNHLY and CDR2 is FYNNEI in the germline V gene. CDR3 residues: CASRSTGTGLYGYTF. Here the CDR3 DNA reads TGTGCCAGCAGGTCCACCGGGACAGGGCTCTATGGCTACACCTTC.

This clonotype was picked up many times. The rearrangement uses TRBV5-1 and TRBJ1-1, with D maybe TRBD1 (5 bases). Germline lookup yields CDR1 SGHRS and CDR2 YFSETQ. The V and J ends lost 4 bases and 1 base respectively, with 11 bases between them. The CDR3 spans 14 residues. The CDR3 spells CASSATTENTEAFF. DNA of the CDR3: TGCGCCAGCAGCGCCACGACAGAGAACACTGAAGCTTTCTTT.

The chain has TRBV11-2 and TRBJ2-1; 7 bases are shared with TRBD2. The CDR3 is 15 residues long. V lost 5 bases and J lost 5; bases outside the gene matches: 9. CDR1 is SGHAT, CDR2 FQNNGV, per germline. CDR3 in amino acids: CASSLLSGANNEQFF. For the CDR3, the DNA is TGTGCCAGCAGCCTCCTCAGCGGGGCTAACAATGAGCAGTTCTTC.

The V gene is TRBV19, the J gene TRBJ2-7, with TRBD1 identical over 10 bases. With 10 bases clipped from V and 7 bases from J, the junction kept 7 bases outside the gene matches. CDR3 length: 12 amino acids. Germline CDR1 and CDR2: LNHDA and SQIVND (reference sequence). The CDR3 DNA sequence: TGTGCCACCCGAGCGGGACAGGGGGAGCAGTACGTC. Translation: CATRAGQGEQYV.

The J gene is TRBJ1-2, the V gene TRBV25-1, with D possibly matching TRBD1 (6 bases). Trimming took 4 bases from V and 2 from J, leaving 14 bases between them. The CDR3 length is 15 residues. CDR1 is MGHDK and CDR2 is SYGVNS in the germline V gene. The CDR3 sequence: CASSAGDTANYGYTF. The CDR3 DNA is TGTGCCAGCAGTGCGGGGGACACCGCGAACTATGGCTACACCTTC.

The rearrangement uses TRBV7-6 and TRBJ1-2; D is unclear. The germline V gene encodes CDR1 SGHVS and CDR2 FNYEAQ. CDR3 length: 10 residues. V dropped 4 bases and J dropped 8 bases, with 5 bases sitting between them. The CDR3 bases are TGTGCCAGCAGCTCATCGGGCTACACCTTC. Its translation: CASSSSGYTF.

This clonotype was seen many times. This chain uses TRBV5-1 with TRBJ2-5; D gene unclear. The CDR3 is made up of 14 amino acids. CDR1 SGHRS and CDR2 YFSETQ come from the germline V gene. Trimming removed 0 bases from V and 1 base from J, with 7 bases in between. In nucleotides, the CDR3 is TGCGCCAGCAGCTTGGGGGCCGTCCAAGAGACCCAGTACTTC. Protein: CASSLGAVQETQYF.

This sequence joins TRBV9 and TRBJ2-7; the D gene is possibly TRBD2 (6 bases). The CDR3 is 16 amino acids. The V end lost 2 bases, the J end lost 5 bases, and 20 bases lay between the germline ends. The germline CDR1 and CDR2 sequences are SGDLS and YYNGEE. The CDR3 protein is CASSVWGERSIDEQYF. The CDR3 bases are TGTGCCAGCAGCGTCTGGGGGGAGCGCTCAATCGACGAGCAGTACTTC.

This clonotype was detected ten times or more. V usage is TRBV20-1 and J usage is TRBJ1-1; no reliable D call. V lost 0 bases and J lost 0, with 11 bases in between. The CDR3 extends over 15 amino acids. Germline V lookup: CDR1 DFQATT, CDR2 SNEGSKA (reference sequence). CDR3: CSARDHDGLNTEAFF. CDR3 DNA: TGCAGTGCTAGAGATCATGACGGACTGAACACTGAAGCTTTCTTT.

CDR3 loop: CASSLDGLAYEQYF. CDR3 bases: TGTGCCAGCAGCTTAGATGGGCTCGCCTACGAGCAGTACTTC. The chain uses TRBV7-9 and TRBJ2-7; no clear D. Germline loops: CDR1 SEHNR, CDR2 FQNEAQ (reference sequence). Trimming left V 1 base short and J 2 bases short, with 9 bases between. This CDR3 spans 14 amino acids.

This clonotype has only a few counts. The J gene is TRBJ1-2, the V gene TRBV6-5; D gene unclear. The CDR3 loop spans 12 amino acids. Trimming cost V 6 bases and J 8 bases, with 13 bases left between them. The germline gives CDR1 MNHEY, CDR2 SVGAGI. CDR3 sequence: CASSQDLMGYTF. The CDR3 DNA sequence: TGTGCCAGCAGCCAAGATCTTATGGGCTACACCTTC.

This clonotype was picked up many times. The genes are TRBV7-9 and TRBJ1-5, with a weak D call TRBD1 (5 bases). This CDR3 comprises 13 residues. Germline V CDR1 and CDR2: SEHNR, FQNEAQ (reference sequence). V was clipped by 4 bases and J by 4 bases, with 8 bases between them. In DNA, the CDR3 is TGTGCCAGCAGCTGGACAACTAATCAGCCCCAGCATTTT. This encodes CASSWTTNQPQHF.

This clonotype was counted many times. The chain carries TRBV24-1 and TRBJ1-2, with D maybe TRBD1 (5 bases). CDR3 length: 16 residues. V was shortened by 4 bases and J by 5 bases, with 19 bases between the two germline ends. Germline CDR1 is KGHDR and CDR2 is SFDVKD. CDR3 protein: CATSEGRGRSSYGYTF. For the CDR3, the DNA is TGTGCCACCAGTGAAGGCCGGGGACGGTCCTCATATGGCTACACCTTC.

Ten or more counts support this clonotype. The chain couples TRBV9 to TRBJ1-2, with D hard to call. The V and J ends lost 0 bases and 3 bases respectively, with 9 bases between them. This CDR3 is 14 amino acids long. CDR1 and CDR2 (germline): SGDLS, YYNGEE. The chain's CDR3 is CASSVAGQDYGYTF. DNA of the CDR3: TGTGCCAGCAGCGTAGCCGGGCAGGACTATGGCTACACCTTC.